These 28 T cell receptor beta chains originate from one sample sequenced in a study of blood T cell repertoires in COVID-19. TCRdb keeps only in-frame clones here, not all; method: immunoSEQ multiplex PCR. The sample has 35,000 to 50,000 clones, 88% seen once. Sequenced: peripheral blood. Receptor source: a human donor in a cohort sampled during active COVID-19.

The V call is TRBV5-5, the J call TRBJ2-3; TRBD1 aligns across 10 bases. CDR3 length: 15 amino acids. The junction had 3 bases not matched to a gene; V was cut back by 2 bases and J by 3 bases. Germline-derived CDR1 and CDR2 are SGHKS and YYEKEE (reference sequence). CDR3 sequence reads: CASSLRDRGTDTQYF. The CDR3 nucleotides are TGTGCCAGCAGCTTACGGGACAGGGGTACAGATACGCAGTATTTT.

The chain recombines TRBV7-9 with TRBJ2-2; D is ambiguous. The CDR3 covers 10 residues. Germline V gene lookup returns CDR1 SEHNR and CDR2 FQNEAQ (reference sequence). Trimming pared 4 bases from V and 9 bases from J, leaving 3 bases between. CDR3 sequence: CASSSWELFF. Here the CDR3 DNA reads TGTGCCAGCAGCTCCTGGGAGCTGTTTTTT. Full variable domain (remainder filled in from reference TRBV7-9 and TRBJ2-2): DTGVSQNPRHKITKRGQNVTFRCDPISEHNRLYWYRQTLGQGPEFLTYFQNEAQLEKSRLLSDRFSAERPKGSFSTLEIQRTEQGDSAMYLCASSSWELFFGEGSRLTVL.

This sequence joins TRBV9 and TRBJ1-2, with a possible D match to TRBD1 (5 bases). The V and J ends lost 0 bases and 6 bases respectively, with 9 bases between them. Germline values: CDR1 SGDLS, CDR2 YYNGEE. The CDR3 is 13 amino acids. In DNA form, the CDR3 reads TGTGCCAGCAGCGTAGGGGGGACTGATGGCTACACCTTC. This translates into CASSVGGTDGYTF.

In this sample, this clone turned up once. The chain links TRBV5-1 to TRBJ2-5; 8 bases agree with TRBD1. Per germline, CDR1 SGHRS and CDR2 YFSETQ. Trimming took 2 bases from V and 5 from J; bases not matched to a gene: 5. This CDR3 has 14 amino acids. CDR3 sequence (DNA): TGCGCCAGCAGCTTCCAGGGGGCGGGGGAGACCCAGTACTTC. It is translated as CASSFQGAGETQYF.

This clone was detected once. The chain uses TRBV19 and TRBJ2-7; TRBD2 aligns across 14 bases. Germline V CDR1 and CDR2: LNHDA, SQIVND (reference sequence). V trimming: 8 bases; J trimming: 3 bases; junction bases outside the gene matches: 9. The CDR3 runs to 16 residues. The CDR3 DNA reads TGTGCCAGTCCCGGGACTAGCGGGAGTCGGTGCTACGAGCAGTACTTC. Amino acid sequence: CASPGTSGSRCYEQYF.

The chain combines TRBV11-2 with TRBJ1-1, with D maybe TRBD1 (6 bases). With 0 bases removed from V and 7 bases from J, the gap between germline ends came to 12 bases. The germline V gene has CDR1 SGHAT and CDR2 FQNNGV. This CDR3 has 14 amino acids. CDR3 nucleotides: TGTGCCAGCAGCTTAGACCTCAGGGGCTATGAAGCTTTCTTT. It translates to CASSLDLRGYEAFF. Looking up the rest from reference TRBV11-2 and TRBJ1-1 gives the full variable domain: EAGVAQSPRYKIIEKRQSVAFWCNPISGHATLYWYQQILGQGPKLLIQFQNNGVVDDSQLPKDRFSAERLKGVDSTLKIQPAKLEDSAVYLCASSLDLRGYEAFFGQGTRLTVV.

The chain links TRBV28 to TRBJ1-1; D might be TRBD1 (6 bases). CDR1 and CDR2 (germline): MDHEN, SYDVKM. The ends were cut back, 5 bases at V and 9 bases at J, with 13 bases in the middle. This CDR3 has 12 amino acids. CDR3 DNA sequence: TGTGCCAGCAGTCTAGGCAGGGACAAAGCTTTCTTT. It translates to CASSLGRDKAFF.

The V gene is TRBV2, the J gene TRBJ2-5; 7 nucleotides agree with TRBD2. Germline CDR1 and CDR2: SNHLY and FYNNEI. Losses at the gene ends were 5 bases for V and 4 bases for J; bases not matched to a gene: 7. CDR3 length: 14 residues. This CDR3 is CASSRLARGETQYF. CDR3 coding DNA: TGTGCCAGCAGTAGACTAGCTCGCGGAGAGACCCAGTACTTC.

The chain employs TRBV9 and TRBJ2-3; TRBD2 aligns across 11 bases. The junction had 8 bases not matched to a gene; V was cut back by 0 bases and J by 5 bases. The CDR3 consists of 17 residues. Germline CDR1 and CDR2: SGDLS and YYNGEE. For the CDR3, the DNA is TGTGCCAGCAGCGTAGCCACTAGCGGGAGTGGTGGAGATACGCAGTATTTT. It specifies CASSVATSGSGGDTQYF.

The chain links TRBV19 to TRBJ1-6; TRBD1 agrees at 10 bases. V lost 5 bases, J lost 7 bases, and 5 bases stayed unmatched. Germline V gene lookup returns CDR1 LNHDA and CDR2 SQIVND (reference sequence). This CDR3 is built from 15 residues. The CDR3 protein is CASSRRTGGNSPLHF. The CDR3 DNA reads TGTGCCAGTAGTCGCCGGACAGGGGGGAATTCACCCCTCCACTTT.

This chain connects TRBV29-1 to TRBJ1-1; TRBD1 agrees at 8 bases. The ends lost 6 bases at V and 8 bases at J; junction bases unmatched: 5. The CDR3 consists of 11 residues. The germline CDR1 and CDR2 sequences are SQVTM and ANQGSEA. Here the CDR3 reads CSVHQGAEAFF. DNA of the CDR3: TGCAGCGTCCACCAGGGGGCCGAAGCTTTCTTT.

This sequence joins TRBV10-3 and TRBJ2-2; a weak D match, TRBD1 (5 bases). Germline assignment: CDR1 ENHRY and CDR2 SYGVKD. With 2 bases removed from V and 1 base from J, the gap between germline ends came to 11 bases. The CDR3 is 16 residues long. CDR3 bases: TGTGCCATCAGTGAGCCAGGGTCTGGGAACACCGGGGAGCTGTTTTTT. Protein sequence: CAISEPGSGNTGELFF.

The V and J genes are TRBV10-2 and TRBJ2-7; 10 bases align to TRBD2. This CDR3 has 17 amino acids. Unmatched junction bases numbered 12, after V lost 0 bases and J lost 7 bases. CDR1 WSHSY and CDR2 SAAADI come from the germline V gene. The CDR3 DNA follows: TGCGCCAGCAGTGAGTCGCGGGGACTAGCGAGAGTAGGAGAGCAGTACTTC. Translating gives CASSESRGLARVGEQYF.

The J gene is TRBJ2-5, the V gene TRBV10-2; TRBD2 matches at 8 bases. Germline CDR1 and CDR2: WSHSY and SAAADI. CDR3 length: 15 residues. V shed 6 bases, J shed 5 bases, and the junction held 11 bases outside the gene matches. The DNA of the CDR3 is TGCGCCAGCAGGACCCCCGGGACTAGTTCGGAGACCCAGTACTTC. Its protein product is CASRTPGTSSETQYF.

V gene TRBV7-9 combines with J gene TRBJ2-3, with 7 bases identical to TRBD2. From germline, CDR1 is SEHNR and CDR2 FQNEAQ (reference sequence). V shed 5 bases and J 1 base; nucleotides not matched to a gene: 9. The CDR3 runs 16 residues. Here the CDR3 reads CASSGGGAGRTDTQYF. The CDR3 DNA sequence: TGTGCCAGCAGCGGCGGTGGAGCGGGACGCACAGATACGCAGTATTTT.

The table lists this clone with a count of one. CDR3 in amino acids: CASSPGYEQYF. CDR3 bases: TGTGCCAGCAGTCCCGGGTACGAGCAGTACTTC. The rearrangement links TRBV12-3 or TRBV12-4 to TRBJ2-7; D uncertain. The V end was cut by 5 bases, the J end by 4 bases, with 6 bases between. This CDR3 region has 11 residues.

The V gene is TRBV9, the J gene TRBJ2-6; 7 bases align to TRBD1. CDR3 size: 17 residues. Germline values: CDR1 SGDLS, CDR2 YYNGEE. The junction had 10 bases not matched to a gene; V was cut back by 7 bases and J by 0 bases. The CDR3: CASQGDSRVSGANVLTF. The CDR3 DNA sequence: TGTGCCAGCCAGGGGGACAGCAGAGTCTCTGGGGCCAACGTCCTGACTTTC.

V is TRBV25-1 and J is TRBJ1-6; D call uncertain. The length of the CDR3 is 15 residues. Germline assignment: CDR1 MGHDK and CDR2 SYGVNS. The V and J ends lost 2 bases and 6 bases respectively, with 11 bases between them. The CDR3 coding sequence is TGTGCCAGCAGTGAACAAGCCGGCGGTAATTCACCCCTCCACTTT. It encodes CASSEQAGGNSPLHF.

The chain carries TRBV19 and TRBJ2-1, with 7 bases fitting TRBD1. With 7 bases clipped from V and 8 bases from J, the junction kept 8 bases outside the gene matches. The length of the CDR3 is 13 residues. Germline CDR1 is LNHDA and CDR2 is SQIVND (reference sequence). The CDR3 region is CASKEQGIDEQFF. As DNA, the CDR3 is TGTGCCAGTAAAGAACAGGGGATCGATGAGCAGTTCTTC.

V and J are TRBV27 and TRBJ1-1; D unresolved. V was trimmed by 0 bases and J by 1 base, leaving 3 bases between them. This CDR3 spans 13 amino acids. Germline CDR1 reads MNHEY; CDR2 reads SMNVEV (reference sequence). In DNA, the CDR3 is TGTGCCAGCAGTTTATCCCGGAACACTGAAGCTTTCTTT. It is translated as CASSLSRNTEAFF.

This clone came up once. CDR3 residues: CATSDPDRGQETQYF. As DNA, the CDR3 is TGTGCCACCAGTGACCCGGACAGGGGCCAAGAGACCCAGTACTTC. The chain employs TRBV24-1 and TRBJ2-5, with TRBD1 matching over 9 bases. This CDR3 is built from 15 residues. V lost 4 bases and J lost 1; bases outside the gene matches: 3. Germline assignment: CDR1 KGHDR and CDR2 SFDVKD.

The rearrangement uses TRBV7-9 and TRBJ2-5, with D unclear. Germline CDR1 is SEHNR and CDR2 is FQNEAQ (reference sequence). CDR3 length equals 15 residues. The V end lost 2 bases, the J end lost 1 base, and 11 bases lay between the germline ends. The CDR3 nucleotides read TGTGCCAGCAGCTTATGGTCCAGAACCCAAGAGACCCAGTACTTC. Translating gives CASSLWSRTQETQYF.

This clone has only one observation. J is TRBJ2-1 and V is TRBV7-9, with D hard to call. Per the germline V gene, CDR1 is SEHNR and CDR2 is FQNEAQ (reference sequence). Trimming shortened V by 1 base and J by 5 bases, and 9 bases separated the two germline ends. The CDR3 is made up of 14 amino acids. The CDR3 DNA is TGTGCCAGCAGCTTAGTGTCAGCGCACAATGAGCAGTTCTTC. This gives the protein CASSLVSAHNEQFF.

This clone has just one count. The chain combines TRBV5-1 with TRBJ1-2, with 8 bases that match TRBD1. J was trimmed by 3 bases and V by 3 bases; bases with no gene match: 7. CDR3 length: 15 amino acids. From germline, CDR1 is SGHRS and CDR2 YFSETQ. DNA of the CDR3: TGCGCCAGCAGCTCGTCAGGGGGCTGGGACTATGGCTACACCTTC. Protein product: CASSSSGGWDYGYTF.

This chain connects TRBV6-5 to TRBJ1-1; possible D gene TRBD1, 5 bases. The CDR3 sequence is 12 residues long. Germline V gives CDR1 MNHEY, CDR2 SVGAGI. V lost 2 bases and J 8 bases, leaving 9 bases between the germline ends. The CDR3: CASSYGGSEAFF. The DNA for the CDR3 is TGTGCCAGCAGTTACGGGGGGTCGGAAGCTTTCTTT.

CDR3 DNA sequence: TGTGCCAGTCGGACAGGGCCGGCCGGGGAGCTGTTTTTT. It translates to CASRTGPAGELFF. The V and J genes are TRBV27 and TRBJ2-2; 8 bases map to TRBD1. Germline CDR1 is MNHEY and CDR2 is SMNVEV (reference sequence). V lost 9 bases and J lost 6; bases outside the gene matches: 6. The CDR3 consists of 13 residues.

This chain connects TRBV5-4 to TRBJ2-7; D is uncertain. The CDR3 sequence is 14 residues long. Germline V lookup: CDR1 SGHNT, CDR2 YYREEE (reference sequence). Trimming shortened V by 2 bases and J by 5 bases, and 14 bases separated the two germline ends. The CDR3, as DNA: TGTGCCAGCAGCTTAATGGGCTACCCGAACGAGCAGTACTTC. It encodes CASSLMGYPNEQYF.

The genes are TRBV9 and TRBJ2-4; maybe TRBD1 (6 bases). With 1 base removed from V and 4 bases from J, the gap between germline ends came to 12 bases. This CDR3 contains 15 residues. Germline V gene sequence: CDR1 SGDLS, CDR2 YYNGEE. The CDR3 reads CASSVSGTSKNIQYF. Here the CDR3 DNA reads TGTGCCAGCAGCGTAAGTGGGACATCTAAAAACATTCAGTACTTC.